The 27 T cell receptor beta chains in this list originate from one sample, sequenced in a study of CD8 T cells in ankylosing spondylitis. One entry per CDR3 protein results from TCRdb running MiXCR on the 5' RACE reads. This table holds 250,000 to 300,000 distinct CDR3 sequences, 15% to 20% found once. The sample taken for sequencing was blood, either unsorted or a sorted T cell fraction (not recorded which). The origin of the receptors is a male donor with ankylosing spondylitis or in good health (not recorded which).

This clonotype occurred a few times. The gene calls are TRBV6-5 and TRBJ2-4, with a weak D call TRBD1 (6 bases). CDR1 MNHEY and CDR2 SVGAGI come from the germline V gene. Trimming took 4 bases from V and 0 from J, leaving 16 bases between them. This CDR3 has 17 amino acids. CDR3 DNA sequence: TGTGCCAGCAGTTTCACCCGGGACACACTAGCCAAAAACATTCAGTACTTC. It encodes CASSFTRDTLAKNIQYF.

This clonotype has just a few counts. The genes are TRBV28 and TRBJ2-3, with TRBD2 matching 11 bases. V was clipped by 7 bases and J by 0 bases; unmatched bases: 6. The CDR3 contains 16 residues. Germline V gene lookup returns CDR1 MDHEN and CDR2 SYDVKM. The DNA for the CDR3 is TGTGCCAGCAACCAACTAGCGGGAGCTAGCACAGATACGCAGTATTTT. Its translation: CASNQLAGASTDTQYF.

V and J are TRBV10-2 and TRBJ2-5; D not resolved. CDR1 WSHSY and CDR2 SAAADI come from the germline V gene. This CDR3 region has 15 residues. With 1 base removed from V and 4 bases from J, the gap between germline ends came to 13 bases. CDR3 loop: CASSEFLTLGETQYF. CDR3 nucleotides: TGCGCCAGCAGTGAGTTTCTAACGTTGGGAGAGACCCAGTACTTC.

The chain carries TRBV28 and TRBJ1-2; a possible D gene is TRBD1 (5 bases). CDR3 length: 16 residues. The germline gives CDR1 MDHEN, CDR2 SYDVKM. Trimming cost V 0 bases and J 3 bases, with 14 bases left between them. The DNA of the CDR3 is TGTGCCAGCAGTTTATGGGATGCGACCAGGGACTATGGCTACACCTTC. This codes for CASSLWDATRDYGYTF.

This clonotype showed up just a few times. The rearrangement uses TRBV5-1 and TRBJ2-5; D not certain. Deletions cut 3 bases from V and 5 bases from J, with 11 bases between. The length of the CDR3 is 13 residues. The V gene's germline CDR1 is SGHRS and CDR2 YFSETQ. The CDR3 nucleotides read TGCGCCAGCAGCTCCCGAGAGGTGGAGACCCAGTACTTC. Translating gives CASSSREVETQYF.

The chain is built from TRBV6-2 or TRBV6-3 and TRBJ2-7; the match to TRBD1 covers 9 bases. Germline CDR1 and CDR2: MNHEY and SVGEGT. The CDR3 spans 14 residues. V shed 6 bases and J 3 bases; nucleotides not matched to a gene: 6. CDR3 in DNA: TGTGCCAGCAGCAACCGGGACAGGGTCTACGAGCAGTACTTC. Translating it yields CASSNRDRVYEQYF.

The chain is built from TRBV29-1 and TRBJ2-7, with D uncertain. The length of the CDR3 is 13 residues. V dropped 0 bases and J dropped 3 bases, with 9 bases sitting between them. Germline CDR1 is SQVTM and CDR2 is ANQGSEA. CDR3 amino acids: CSVEDPESYEQYF. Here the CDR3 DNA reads TGCAGCGTTGAAGACCCGGAGAGCTACGAGCAGTACTTC.

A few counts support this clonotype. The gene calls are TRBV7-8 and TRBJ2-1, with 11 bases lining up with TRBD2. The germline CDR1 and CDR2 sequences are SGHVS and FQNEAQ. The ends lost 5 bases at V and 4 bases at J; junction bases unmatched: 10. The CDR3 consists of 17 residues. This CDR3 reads CASSLRTSGSPYNEQFF. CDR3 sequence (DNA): TGTGCCAGCAGCCTCCGAACTAGCGGGAGCCCTTACAATGAGCAGTTCTTC.

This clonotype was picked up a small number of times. Written as DNA, the CDR3 is TGTGCCAGCAGCCATATCGGGGGGGCGGGAAATGAGCAGTTCTTC. Protein sequence: CASSHIGGAGNEQFF. The chain combines TRBV27 with TRBJ2-1; TRBD2 agrees at 8 bases. V trimming: 6 bases; J trimming: 7 bases; junction bases outside the gene matches: 11. Germline V gene sequence: CDR1 MNHEY, CDR2 SMNVEV (reference sequence). This CDR3 contains 15 residues.

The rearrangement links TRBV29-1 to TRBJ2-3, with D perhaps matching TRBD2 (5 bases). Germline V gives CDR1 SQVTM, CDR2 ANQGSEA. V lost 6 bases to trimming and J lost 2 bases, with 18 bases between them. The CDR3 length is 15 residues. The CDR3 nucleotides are TGCAGCGTAGGACTTACCGGGATTCACACAGATACGCAGTATTTT. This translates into CSVGLTGIHTDTQYF.

CDR3 loop: CPSGCDRGTYEQYF. The CDR3 region has the DNA TGTCCCTCGGGGTGCGACAGGGGGACGTACGAGCAGTACTTC. V gene TRBV21-1 combines with J gene TRBJ2-7; no DNA check was done on the table's D call, TRBD1. TRBV21-1 counts as a pseudogene. The CDR3 totals 14 residues.

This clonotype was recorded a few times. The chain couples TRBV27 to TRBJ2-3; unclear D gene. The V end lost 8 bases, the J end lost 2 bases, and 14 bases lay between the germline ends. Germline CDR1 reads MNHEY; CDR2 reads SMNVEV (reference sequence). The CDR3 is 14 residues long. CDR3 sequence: CASCGSWPTDTQYF. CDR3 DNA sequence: TGTGCCAGCTGTGGTTCTTGGCCCACAGATACGCAGTATTTT.

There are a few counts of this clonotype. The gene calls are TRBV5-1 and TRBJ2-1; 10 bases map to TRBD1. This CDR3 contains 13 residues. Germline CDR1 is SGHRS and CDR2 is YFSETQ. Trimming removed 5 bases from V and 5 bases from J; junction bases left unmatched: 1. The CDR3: CASRGTGDNEQFF. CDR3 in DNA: TGCGCCAGCAGGGGGACAGGGGACAATGAGCAGTTCTTC.

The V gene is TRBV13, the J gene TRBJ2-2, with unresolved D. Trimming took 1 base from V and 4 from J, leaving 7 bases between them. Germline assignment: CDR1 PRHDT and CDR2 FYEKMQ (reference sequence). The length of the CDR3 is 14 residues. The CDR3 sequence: CASSLVAVTGELFF. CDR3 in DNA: TGTGCCAGCAGCTTAGTGGCAGTCACCGGGGAGCTGTTTTTT.

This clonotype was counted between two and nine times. The CDR3 DNA reads as TGCGCCAGCAGCCAAGATCAGAGCTTTAATGAAAAACTGTTTTTT. Its protein is CASSQDQSFNEKLFF. The chain combines TRBV4-1 with TRBJ1-4; D is ambiguous. This CDR3 has 15 amino acids. V was clipped by 0 bases and J by 4 bases, with 9 bases between them. The germline V gene has CDR1 MGHRA and CDR2 YSYEKL.

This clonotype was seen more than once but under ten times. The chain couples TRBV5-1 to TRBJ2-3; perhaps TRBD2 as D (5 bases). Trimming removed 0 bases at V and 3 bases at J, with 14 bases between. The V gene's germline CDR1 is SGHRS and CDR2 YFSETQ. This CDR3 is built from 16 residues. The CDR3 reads CASSLEASPPTDTQYF. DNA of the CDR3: TGCGCCAGCAGCTTGGAGGCTAGCCCGCCTACAGATACGCAGTATTTT.

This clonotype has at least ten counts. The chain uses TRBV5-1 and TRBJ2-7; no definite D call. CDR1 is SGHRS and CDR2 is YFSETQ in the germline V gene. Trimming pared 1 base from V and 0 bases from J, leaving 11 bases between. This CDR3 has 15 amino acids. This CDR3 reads CASSLTPESSYEQYF. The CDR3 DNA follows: TGCGCCAGCAGCTTGACCCCGGAGTCCTCCTACGAGCAGTACTTC.

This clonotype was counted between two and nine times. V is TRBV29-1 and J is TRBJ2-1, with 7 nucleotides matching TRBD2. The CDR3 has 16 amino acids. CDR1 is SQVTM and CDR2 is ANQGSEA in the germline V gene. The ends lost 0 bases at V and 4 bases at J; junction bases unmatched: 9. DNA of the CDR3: TGCAGCGTTGAAGATCTCCCCACTAGCGAGTACAATGAGCAGTTCTTC. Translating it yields CSVEDLPTSEYNEQFF.

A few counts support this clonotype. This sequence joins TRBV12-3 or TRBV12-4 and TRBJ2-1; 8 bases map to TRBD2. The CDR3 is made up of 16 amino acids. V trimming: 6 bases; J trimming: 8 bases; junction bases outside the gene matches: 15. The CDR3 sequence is CASRGSGTSKDDEQFF. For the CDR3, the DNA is TGTGCCAGCAGAGGATCCGGGACTAGTAAGGATGATGAGCAGTTCTTC.

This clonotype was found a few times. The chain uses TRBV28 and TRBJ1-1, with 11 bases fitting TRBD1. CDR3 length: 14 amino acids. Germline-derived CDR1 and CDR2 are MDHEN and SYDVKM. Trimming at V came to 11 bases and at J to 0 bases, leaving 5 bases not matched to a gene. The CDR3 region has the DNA TGTGCCGCCCGGGACAGGGGGGTGAACACTGAAGCTTTCTTT. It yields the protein CAARDRGVNTEAFF.

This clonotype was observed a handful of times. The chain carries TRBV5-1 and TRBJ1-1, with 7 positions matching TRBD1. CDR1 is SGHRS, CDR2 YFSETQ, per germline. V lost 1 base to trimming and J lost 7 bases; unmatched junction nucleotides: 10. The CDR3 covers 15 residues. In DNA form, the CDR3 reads TGCGCCAGCAGCTTGATAGGACAGGACGCACATGAAGCTTTCTTT. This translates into CASSLIGQDAHEAFF.

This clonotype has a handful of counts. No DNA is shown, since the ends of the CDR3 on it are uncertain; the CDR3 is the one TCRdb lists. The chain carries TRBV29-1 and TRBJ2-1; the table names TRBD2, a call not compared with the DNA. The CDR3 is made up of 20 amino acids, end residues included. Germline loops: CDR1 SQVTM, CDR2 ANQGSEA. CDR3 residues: CSVIISLQRSPRGGDNEQFF.

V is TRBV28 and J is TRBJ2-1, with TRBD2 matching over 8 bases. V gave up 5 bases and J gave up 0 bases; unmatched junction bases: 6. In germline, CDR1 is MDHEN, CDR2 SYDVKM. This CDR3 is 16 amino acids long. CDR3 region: CASSLQAGVSYNEQFF. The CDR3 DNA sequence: TGTGCCAGCAGTCTCCAAGCGGGAGTCTCCTACAATGAGCAGTTCTTC.

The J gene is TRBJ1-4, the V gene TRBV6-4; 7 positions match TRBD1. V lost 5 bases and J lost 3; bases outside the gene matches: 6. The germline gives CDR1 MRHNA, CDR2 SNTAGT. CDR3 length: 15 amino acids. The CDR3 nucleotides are TGTGCCAGCAGTCCAGGGGGTTCGGCTAATGAAAAACTGTTTTTT. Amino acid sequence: CASSPGGSANEKLFF.

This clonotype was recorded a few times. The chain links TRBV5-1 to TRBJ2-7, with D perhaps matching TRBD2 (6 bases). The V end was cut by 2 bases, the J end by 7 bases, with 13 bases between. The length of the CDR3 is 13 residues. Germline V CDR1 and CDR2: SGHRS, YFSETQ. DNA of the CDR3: TGCGCCAGCAGCTTCGGGAGAGGGGATGAGCAGTACTTC. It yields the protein CASSFGRGDEQYF.

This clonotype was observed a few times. CDR3 nucleotides: TGCAGTGCTAGTTCGACTAGCGAGACCTACTACGAGCAGTACTTC. This encodes CSASSTSETYYEQYF. The chain couples TRBV20-1 to TRBJ2-7, with 8 bases aligning to TRBD2. The V gene's germline CDR1 is DFQATT and CDR2 SNEGSKA (reference sequence). The junction had 10 bases not matched to a gene; V was cut back by 3 bases and J by 3 bases. This CDR3 contains 15 residues.

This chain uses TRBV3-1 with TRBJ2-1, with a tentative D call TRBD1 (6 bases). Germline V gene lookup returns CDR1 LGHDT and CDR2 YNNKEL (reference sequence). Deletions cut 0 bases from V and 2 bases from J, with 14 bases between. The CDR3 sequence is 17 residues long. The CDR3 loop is CASSQDGEGTTYNEQFF. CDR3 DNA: TGTGCCAGCAGCCAAGATGGAGAGGGGACAACCTACAATGAGCAGTTCTTC.